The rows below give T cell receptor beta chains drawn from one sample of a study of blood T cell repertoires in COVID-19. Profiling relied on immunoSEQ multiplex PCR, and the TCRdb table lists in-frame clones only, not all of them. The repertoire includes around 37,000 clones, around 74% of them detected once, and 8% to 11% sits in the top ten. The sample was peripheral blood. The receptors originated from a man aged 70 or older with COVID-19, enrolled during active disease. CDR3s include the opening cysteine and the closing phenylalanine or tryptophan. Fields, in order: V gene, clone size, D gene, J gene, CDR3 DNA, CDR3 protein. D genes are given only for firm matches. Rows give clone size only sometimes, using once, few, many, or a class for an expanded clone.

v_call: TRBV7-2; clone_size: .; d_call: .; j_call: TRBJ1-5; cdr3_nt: TGTGCCAGCAGCTTAGAGAGACAGGTACGAGAGACCCAGCATTTT; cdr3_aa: CASSLERQVRETQHF
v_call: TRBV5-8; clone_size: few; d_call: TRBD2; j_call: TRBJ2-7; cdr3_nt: TGTGCCAGCAGCCCTATGGGCGGGAGGGATGCCGACCAGTACTTC; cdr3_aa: CASSPMGGRDADQYF
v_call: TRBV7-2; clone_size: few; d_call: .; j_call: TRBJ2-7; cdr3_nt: TGTGCCAGCAGCACCCCGGGTAGGTCCTACGAGCAGTACTTC; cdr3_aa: CASSTPGRSYEQYF
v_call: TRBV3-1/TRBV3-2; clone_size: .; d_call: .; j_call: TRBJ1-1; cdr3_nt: TGTGCCAGCAGCCAAGGCAGGGAGGACACTGAAGCTTTCTTT; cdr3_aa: CASSQGREDTEAFF
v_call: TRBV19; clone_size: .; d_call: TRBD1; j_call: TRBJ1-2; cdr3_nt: TGTGCCAGTAGTGATCAGGGGGTCTTCTATGGCTACACCTTC; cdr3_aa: CASSDQGVFYGYTF
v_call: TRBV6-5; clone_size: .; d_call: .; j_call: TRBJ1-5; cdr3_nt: TGTGCCAGCAGCCGCCCGGGGGTCGGTCAGCCCCAGCATTTT; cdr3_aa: CASSRPGVGQPQHF
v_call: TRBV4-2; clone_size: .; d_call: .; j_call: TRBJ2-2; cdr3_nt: TGTGCCAGCAGCCGATACCGGGGGGCGGGCGTCGGGGAGCTGTTTTTT; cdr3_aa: CASSRYRGAGVGELFF
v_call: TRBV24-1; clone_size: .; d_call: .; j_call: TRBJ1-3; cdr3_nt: TGTGCCACCAGTGAGGGAGGCCCCATATATTTT; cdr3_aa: CATSEGGPIYF
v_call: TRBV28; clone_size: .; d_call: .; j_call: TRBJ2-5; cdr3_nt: TGTGCCAGCAGTTGGGCAGGGTCACAAGAGACCCAGTACTTC; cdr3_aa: CASSWAGSQETQYF
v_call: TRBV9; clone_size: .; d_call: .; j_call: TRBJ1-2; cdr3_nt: TGTGCCAGCAGCGCTCCTGTGAGCTATGGCTACACCTTC; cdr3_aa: CASSAPVSYGYTF
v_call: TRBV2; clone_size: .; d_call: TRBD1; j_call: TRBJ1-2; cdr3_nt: TGTGCCAGCAGGGGACAGACAAACTATGGCTACACCTTC; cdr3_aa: CASRGQTNYGYTF
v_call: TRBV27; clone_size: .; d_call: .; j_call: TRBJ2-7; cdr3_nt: TGTGCCAGCAGTTTAGGGGGCCCCTCCTACGAGCAGTACTTC; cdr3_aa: CASSLGGPSYEQYF
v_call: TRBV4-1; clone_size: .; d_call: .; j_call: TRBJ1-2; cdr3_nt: TGCGCCAGCATGGGCGAGATTAACTATGGCTACACCTTC; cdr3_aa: CASMGEINYGYTF
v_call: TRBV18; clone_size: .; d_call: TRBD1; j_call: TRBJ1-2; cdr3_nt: TGTGCCAGCTCGCCGGACAGGGTGGGCTATGGCTACACCTTC; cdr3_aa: CASSPDRVGYGYTF
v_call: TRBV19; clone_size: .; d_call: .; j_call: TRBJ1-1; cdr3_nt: TGTGCCAGTCGGACCCACGGCGGGGGCCAGATGAACACTGAAGCTTTCTTT; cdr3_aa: CASRTHGGGQMNTEAFF
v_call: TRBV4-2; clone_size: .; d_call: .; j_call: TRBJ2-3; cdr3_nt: TGTGCCAGCAGCCAAGAGAAAGGGACTAGCACAGATACGCAGTATTTT; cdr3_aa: CASSQEKGTSTDTQYF
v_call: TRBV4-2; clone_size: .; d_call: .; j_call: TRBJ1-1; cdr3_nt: TGTGCCAGCGCAGCCGGGGGGCGCGACACTGAAGCTTTCTTT; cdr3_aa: CASAAGGRDTEAFF
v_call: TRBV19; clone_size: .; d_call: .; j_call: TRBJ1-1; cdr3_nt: TGTGCCAGTAAGCAGGGGACGGCAGGGGTCTGGGCTTTCTTT; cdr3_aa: CASKQGTAGVWAFF
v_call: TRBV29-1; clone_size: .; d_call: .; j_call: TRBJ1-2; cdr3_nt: TGCAGCGGCTACACGACTTGGGGCTACACCTTC; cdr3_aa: CSGYTTWGYTF
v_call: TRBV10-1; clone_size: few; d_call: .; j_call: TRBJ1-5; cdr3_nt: TGCGCCAGGACTACCGTTGACACATGCAATCAGCCCCAGCATTTT; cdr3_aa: CARTTVDTCNQPQHF
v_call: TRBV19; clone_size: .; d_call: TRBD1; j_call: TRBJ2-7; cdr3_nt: TGTGCCAGTAGTTCAACGACAGGGCGCCTCTACGAGCAGTACTTC; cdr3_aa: CASSSTTGRLYEQYF
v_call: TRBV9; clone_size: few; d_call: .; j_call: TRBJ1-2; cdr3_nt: TGTGCCAGCAGCTTCAGGGAGGACTATGGCTACACCTTC; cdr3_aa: CASSFREDYGYTF
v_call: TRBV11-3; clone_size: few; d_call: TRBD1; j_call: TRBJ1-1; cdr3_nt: TGTGCCAGCAGTTACACAGGGGGCACTGAAGCTTTCTTT; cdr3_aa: CASSYTGGTEAFF
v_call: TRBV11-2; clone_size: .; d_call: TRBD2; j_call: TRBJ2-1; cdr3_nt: TGTGCCAGCAGCGCTAGCGGGAAATACAATGAGCAGTTCTTC; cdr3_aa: CASSASGKYNEQFF
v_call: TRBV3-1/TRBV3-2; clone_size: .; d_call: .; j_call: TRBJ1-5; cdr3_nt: TGTGCCAGCAGCGCCAGCGAGGGTTACAATCAGCCCCAGCATTTT; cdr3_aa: CASSASEGYNQPQHF
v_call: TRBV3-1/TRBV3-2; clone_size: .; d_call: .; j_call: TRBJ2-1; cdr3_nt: TGTGCCAGCAGATTGACAGGAAACAATGAGCAGTTCTTC; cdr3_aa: CASRLTGNNEQFF